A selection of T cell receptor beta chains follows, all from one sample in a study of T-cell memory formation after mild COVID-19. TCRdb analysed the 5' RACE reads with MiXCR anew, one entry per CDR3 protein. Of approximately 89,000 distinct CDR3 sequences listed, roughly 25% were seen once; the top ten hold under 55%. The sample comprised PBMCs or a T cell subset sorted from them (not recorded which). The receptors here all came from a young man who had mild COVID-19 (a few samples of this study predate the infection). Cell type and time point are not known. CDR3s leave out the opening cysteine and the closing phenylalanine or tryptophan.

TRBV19	ASSILTSEVNEQF
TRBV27	ASSRNRGVGQF
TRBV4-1	ASSHLGGLGGEAF
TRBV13	ASSLGLRVGELF
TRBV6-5	ASSPRTGKDEKLF
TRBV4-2	ASSQGSAAFSYEQY
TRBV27	ASSLREYSPLH
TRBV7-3	ASNLGVEDSRGTGELF
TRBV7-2	ASSLARGRADTQY
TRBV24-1	ATSDSEGTIQY